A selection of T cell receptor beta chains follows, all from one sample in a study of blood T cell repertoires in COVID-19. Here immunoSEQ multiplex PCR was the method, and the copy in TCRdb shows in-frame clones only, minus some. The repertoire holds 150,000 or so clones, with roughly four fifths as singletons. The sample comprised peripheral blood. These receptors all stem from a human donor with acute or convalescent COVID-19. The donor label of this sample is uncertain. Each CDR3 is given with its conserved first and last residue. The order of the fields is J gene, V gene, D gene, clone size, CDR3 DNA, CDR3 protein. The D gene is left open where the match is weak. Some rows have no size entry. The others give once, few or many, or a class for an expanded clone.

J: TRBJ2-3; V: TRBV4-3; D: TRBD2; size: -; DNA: TGCGCCAGCAGCCAATCGGGACTAGACACAGATACGCAGTATTTT; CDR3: CASSQSGLDTDTQYF
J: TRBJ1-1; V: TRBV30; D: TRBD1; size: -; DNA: TGTGCCTGGTCCCCCGGGGGGACAGGGGGCGGGGGCACTGAAGCTTTCTTT; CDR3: CAWSPGGTGGGGTEAFF
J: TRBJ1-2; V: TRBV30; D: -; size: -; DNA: TGTGCCTGGAGTACCGGACAGTTTTTTAACTATGGCTACACCTTC; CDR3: CAWSTGQFFNYGYTF
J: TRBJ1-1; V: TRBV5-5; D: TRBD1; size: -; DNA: TGTGCCAGCAGCTGGACAGGGTCGAACACTGAAGCTTTCTTT; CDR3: CASSWTGSNTEAFF
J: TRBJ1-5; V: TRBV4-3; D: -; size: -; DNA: TGCGCCAGCAGCCAAGATTACGGGGGGGACAATCAGCCCCAGCATTTT; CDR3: CASSQDYGGDNQPQHF
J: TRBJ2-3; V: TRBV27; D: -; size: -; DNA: TGTGCCAGCGGCTTAATTAATACGCAGTATTTT; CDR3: CASGLINTQYF
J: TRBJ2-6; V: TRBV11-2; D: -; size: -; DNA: TGTGCCAGCAGCTCGACTGTATCTGGGGCCAACGTCCTGACTTTC; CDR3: CASSSTVSGANVLTF
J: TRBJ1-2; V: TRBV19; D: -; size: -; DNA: TGTGCCAGTAGCAACAGGTTTTATGGCTACACCTTC; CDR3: CASSNRFYGYTF
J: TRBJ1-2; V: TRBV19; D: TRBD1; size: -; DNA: TGTGCCAGTAGATCAGAGGACAGGGCCGGCGGCTACACCTTC; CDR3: CASRSEDRAGGYTF
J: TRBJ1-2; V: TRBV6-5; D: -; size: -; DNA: TGTGCCAGCAGTTACTCCGCGGGACATGGCTACACCTTC; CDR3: CASSYSAGHGYTF
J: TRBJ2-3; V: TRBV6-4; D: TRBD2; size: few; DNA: TGTGCCAGCAGCGAGGGAGCGGGGGACACAGATACGCAGTATTTT; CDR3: CASSEGAGDTDTQYF
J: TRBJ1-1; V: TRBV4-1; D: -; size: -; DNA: TGCGCCAGCAGCCAAGAAAGGAGGGCTGAAGCTTTCTTT; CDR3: CASSQERRAEAFF
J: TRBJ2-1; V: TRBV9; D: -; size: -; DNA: TGTGCCAGCAGCGCAAGCGAGCTTAGAATTGAGCAGTTCTTC; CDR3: CASSASELRIEQFF
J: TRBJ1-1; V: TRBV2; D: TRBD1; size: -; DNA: TGTGCCAGCAGGGTCAAAGAGACAGGGCGAGGAGCTGAAGCTTTCTTT; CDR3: CASRVKETGRGAEAFF
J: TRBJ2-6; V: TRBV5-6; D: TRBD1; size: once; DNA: TGTGCCAGCAGCTTTAGGACAGGGGGCCTCTCTGGGGCCAACGTCCTGACTTTC; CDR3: CASSFRTGGLSGANVLTF
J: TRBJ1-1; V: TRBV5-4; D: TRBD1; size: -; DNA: TGTGCCAGCAGCGGGGACAGGAGGAATGAAGCTTTCTTT; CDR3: CASSGDRRNEAFF
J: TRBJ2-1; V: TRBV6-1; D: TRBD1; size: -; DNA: TGTGCCAGCAGTGGGTCCATCGGGACAGGGGCTCGAGACAATGAGCAGTTCTTC; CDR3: CASSGSIGTGARDNEQFF
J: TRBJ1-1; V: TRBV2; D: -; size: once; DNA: TGTGCCAGCAGACAGGGCTTGAACACTGAAGCTTTCTTT; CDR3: CASRQGLNTEAFF
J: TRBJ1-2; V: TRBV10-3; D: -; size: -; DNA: TGTGCCATCAGTGATCTTTACTATGGCTACACCTTC; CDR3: CAISDLYYGYTF
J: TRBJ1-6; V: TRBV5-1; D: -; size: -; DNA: TGCGCCAGCAGCTTGGGGCAGGGTGGTAGGAATTCACCCCTCCACTTT; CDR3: CASSLGQGGRNSPLHF
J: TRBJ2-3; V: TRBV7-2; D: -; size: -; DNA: TGTGCCAGCAGCTCATCAGGGTCGGTTCCCGATACGCAGTATTTT; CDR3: CASSSSGSVPDTQYF
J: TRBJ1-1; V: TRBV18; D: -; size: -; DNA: TGTGCCAGCTCACCACCGTCAGGGATGAACACTGAAGCTTTCTTT; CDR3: CASSPPSGMNTEAFF
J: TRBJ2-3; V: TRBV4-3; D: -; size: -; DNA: TGCGCCAGCAGCCAAGTGGCTAGCGCGACCACAGATACGCAGTATTTT; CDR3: CASSQVASATTDTQYF
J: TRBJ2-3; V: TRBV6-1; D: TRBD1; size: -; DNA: TGTGCCAGCAGTCTCGGACAGGTAACAGATACGCAGTATTTT; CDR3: CASSLGQVTDTQYF
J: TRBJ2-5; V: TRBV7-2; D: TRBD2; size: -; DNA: TGTGCCAGCAGCTTACGCGGGGGGGCGGTTAGGGAGACCCAGTACTTC; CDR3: CASSLRGGAVRETQYF
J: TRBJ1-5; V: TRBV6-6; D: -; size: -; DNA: TGTGCCAGCAGTTCGATGACAGGTAGAGAGCCCCAGCATTTT; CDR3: CASSSMTGREPQHF
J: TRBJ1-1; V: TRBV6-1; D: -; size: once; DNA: TGTGCCAGCAGTGAAGCGCTTTGGAGGGTCTCCCCTTTCTTT; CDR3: CASSEALWRVSPFF
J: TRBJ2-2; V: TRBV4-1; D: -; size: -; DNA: TGCGCCAGCAGCCAAGAGACTCGGGGTACCGGGGAGCTGTTTTTT; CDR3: CASSQETRGTGELFF
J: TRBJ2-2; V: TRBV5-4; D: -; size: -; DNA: TGTGCCAGCAGCTTGGCCTTGAACACCGGGGAGCTGTTTTTT; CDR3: CASSLALNTGELFF
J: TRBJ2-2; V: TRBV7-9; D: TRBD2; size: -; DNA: TGTGCCAGCAGCATGCTGGGGCGGGGGGACACCGGGGAGCTGTTTTTT; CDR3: CASSMLGRGDTGELFF
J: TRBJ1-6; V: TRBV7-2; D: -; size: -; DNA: TGTGCCAGCAGCCTGCGACTGGATTCACCCCTCCACTTT; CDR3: CASSLRLDSPLHF
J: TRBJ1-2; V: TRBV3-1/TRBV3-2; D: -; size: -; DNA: TGTGCCAGCAGCCCTCGGGCCCAGTGGGGGGTAGGGCGTGGCTACACCTTC; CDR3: CASSPRAQWGVGRGYTF
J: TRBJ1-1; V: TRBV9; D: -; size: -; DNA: TGTGCCAGCAGCGTAGGTTCGGGTACTGAAGCTTTCTTT; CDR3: CASSVGSGTEAFF
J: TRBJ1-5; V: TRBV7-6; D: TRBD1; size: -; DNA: TGTGCCAGCAGCCCAGGGACAGGGGAAAGCAATCAGCCCCAGCATTTT; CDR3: CASSPGTGESNQPQHF
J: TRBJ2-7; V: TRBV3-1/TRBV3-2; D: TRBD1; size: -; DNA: TGTGCCAGCAGCCGTGGACAGGGGCAGTACGAGCAGTACTTC; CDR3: CASSRGQGQYEQYF
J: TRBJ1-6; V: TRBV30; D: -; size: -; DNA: TGTGCCTGGGGACCCGGAGCGGATGATTCACCCCTCCACTTT; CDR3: CAWGPGADDSPLHF
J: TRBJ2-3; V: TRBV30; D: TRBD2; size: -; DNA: TGTGCCTGGAGTGTCGGTCTAGCGGGGGTCACAGATACGCAGTATTTT; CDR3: CAWSVGLAGVTDTQYF
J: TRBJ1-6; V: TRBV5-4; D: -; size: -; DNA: TGTGCCAGCAGCAGGGACAAGAGGTCGGATTCACCCCTCCACTTT; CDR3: CASSRDKRSDSPLHF
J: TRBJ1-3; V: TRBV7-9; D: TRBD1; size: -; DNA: TGTGCCAGCAGCTCAGGGGGATCCGGAAACACCATATATTTT; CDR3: CASSSGGSGNTIYF
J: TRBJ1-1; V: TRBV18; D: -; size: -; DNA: TGTGCCAGCTCACCTCCCACGGTGAACACTGAAGCTTTCTTT; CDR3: CASSPPTVNTEAFF
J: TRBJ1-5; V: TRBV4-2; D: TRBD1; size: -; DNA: TGTGCCAGCAGCCAAGAGGTACAGGGGGGAAATCAGCCCCAGCATTTT; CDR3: CASSQEVQGGNQPQHF
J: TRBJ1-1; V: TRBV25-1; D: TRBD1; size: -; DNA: TGTGCCAGCAGTGAATTCGGGGGACAGAAGAACACTGAAGCTTTCTTT; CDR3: CASSEFGGQKNTEAFF
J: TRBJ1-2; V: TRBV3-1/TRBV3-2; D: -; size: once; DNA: TGTGCCAGCAGCCTAACGCAGGTATCCAGGGGAGCTAACTATGGCTACACCTTC; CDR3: CASSLTQVSRGANYGYTF
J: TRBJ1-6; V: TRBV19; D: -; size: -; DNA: TGTGCCAGTAGGATACAGGGTACCAGCTCCTATAATTCACCCCTCCACTTT; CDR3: CASRIQGTSSYNSPLHF
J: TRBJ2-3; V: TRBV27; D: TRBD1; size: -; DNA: TGTGCCAGCAGTTTATCGTGGGACAGGGGCGTCACAGATACGCAGTATTTT; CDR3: CASSLSWDRGVTDTQYF